The T cell receptor beta chain under discussion was sequenced for a study of blood T cells in healthy people across ages. Around 10 milliliters of peripheral blood were drawn from each donor. The authors ran a second PCR of about 7 to 11 cycles using a sample-barcoded 5' primer and a J-beta primer mix. TCRdb ran MiXCR on the 5' RACE reads and lists one entry per CDR3 protein. The sample yields more than 700,000 distinct CDR3 sequences, about half seen once. The sample comprised blood. The origin of this receptor is a man of 80 years or more in good health.

For the CDR3, the DNA is TGTGCCAGCAGCGTTGCATGGGGGGCGAGCGAGCAGTACTTC. Amino acids: CASSVAWGASEQYF. The gene calls are TRBV7-9 and TRBJ2-7; D tentatively reads TRBD1 or TRBD2 (6 bases each). The ends were cut back, 5 bases at V and 6 bases at J, with 17 bases in the middle. The CDR3 totals 14 residues. Germline CDR1 and CDR2: SEHNR and FQNEAQ (reference sequence).